The TCR beta chain described here comes from a study of blood T cell repertoires in COVID-19. In the study overall: From the United States, Italy and Spain came samples of acute and convalescent COVID-19.

Cohorts were assigned according to the clinical history that participants reported. Cohort 3 recovered donors had two negative PCRs, clearance, or symptom resolution. Trimming at V came to 1 base and at J to 1 base, leaving 1 base not matched to a gene. CDR3 length: 15 amino acids. CDR1 and CDR2 from the germline V gene are SGHTA and FQGNSA. In the original processing: How many nucleated cells were present was estimated from reference gene primer amplification. Clones were read by immunoSEQ multiplex PCR, and TCRdb kept only the in-frame ones, dropping some. D and trimming were read from the DNA, whereas the V and J calls and clone size are those reported in that table. The sample contains around 20,000 clones, roughly 88% of which appear only once.

The source of this sequence is a woman aged 25 to 39 who had recovered from COVID-19. The genes are TRBV7-2 and TRBJ1-5, with 7 bases lining up with TRBD1. The sample consisted of PBMCs or T cells enriched from blood (not recorded which). CDR3 nucleotides: TGTGCCAGCAGCTTAGGCAGGGGGAGCAATCAGCCCCAGCATTTT. It codes for CASSLGRGSNQPQHF.